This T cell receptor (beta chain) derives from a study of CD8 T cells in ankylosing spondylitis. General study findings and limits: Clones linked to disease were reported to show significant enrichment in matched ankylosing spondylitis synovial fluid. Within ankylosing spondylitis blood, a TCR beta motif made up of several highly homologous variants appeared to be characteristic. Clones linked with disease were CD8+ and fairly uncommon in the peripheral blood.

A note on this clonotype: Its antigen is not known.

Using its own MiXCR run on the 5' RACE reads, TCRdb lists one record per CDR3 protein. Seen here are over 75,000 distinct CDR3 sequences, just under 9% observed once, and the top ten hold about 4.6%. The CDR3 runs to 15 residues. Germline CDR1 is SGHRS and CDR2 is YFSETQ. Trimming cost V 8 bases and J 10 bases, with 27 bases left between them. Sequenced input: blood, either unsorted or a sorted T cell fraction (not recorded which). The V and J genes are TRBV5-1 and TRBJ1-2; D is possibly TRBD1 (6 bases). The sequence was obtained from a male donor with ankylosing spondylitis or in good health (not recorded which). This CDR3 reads CASSEPGHEVHDYTF. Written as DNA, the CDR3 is TGCGCCAGTTCTGAACCGGGACACGAGGTCCATGACTACACCTTC. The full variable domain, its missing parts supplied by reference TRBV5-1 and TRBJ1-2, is KAGVTQTPRYLIKTRGQQVTLSCSPISGHRSVSWYQQTPGQGLQFLFEYFSETQRNKGNFPGRFSGRQFSNSRSEMNVSTLELGDSALYLCASSEPGHEVHDYTFGSGTRLTVV.